This T cell receptor beta chain came from a study of blood T cell repertoires in COVID-19. The wider study: Sources were T cells, B-cell-depleted T cells, or PBMCs; the material itself was cDNA or gDNA.

Only in-frame clones appear in the TCRdb table, and some are missing; sequencing was by immunoSEQ multiplex PCR. The table shows roughly 300,000 clones, with 87% occurring only once. The V gene lost 2 bases and the J gene lost 7 bases, with 12 bases spanning the gap. Germline V gene data show CDR1 as SGHRS and CDR2 as YFSETQ. The CDR3 runs 13 residues. The chain is built from TRBV5-1 and TRBJ1-1, with D possibly being TRBD1 (5 bases). The sequence was obtained from a woman in her forties or fifties who had recovered from COVID-19. The sequencing input was peripheral blood. The CDR3: CASSFGRQSEAFF. CDR3 sequence (DNA): TGCGCCAGCAGCTTTGGCCGACAGAGTGAAGCTTTCTTT.